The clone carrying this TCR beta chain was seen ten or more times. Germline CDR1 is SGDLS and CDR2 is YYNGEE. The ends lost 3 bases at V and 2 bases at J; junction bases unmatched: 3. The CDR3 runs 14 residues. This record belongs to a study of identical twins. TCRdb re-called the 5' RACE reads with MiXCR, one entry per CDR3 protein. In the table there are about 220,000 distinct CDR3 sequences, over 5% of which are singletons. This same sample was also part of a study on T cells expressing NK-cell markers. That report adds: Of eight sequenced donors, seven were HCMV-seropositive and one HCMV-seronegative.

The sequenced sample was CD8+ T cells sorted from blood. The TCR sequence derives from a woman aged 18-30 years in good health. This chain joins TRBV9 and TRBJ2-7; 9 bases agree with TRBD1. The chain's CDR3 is CASSAGQGPYEQYF. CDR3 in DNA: TGTGCCAGCAGCGCGGGACAGGGACCCTACGAGCAGTACTTC.